The next 31 T cell receptor beta chains were all read from a single sample in a study of cytomegalovirus exposure and HLA in healthy donors. The primer mix had 60 Vbeta and 13 Jbeta primers. TCRdb's copy holds only in-frame clones and misses some; the assay was immunoSEQ multiplex PCR. The table has 160,000 or so clones, 70% to 90% seen once. Specimen: PBMCs. Source of these receptors: a woman aged 18 to 35 in good health and CMV-seronegative.

This sequence joins TRBV2 and TRBJ2-3; D is possibly TRBD1 (6 bases). The germline V gene encodes CDR1 SNHLY and CDR2 FYNNEI. V lost 3 bases, J lost 1 base, and 11 bases lay in between. This CDR3 is built from 15 residues. CDR3 in DNA: TGTGCCAGCAGTGATTGGGGGCGCGGCACAGATACGCAGTATTTT. Translating it yields CASSDWGRGTDTQYF.

Only one count was recorded for this clone. The CDR3, as DNA: TGTGCCAGCAGTTTGAGGACATTCTACTCTGGAAACACCATATATTTT. Protein: CASSLRTFYSGNTIYF. This rearrangement joins TRBV28 to TRBJ1-3; tentatively, D is TRBD1 (5 bases). The CDR3 contains 16 residues. Germline assignment: CDR1 MDHEN and CDR2 SYDVKM. Trimming removed 3 bases from V and 0 bases from J, with 12 bases in between.

This chain connects TRBV27 to TRBJ1-5; 8 bases line up with TRBD1. The CDR3 has 13 amino acids. Trimming cost V 4 bases and J 7 bases; bases outside gene matches: 3. CDR1 and CDR2 from the germline V gene are MNHEY and SMNVEV (reference sequence). The CDR3 loop reads CASSSDRAQPQHF. CDR3 bases: TGTGCCAGCAGTTCGGACAGGGCGCAGCCCCAGCATTTT.

The chain has TRBV11-2 and TRBJ1-2, with D uncertain. The V gene lost 5 bases and the J gene lost 3 bases, with 10 bases spanning the gap. CDR3 size: 13 residues. Germline-derived CDR1 and CDR2 are SGHAT and FQNNGV. The CDR3 DNA follows: TGTGCCAGCAGCCTTACCACGGACTATGGCTACACCTTC. This codes for CASSLTTDYGYTF.

The rearrangement uses TRBV7-9 and TRBJ1-6; a possible D gene is TRBD1 (6 bases). Trimming left V 3 bases short and J 6 bases short, with 9 bases between. CDR1 SEHNR and CDR2 FQNEAQ come from the germline V gene (reference sequence). The CDR3 loop spans 14 amino acids. DNA of the CDR3: TGTGCCAGCAGCTTTGGACAGCTTAATTCACCCCTCCACTTT. It encodes CASSFGQLNSPLHF.

The rearrangement links TRBV19 to TRBJ1-2; TRBD1 agrees at 9 bases. Germline CDR1 reads LNHDA; CDR2 reads SQIVND (reference sequence). The CDR3 runs 14 residues. Unmatched junction bases numbered 3, after V lost 3 bases and J lost 4 bases. CDR3 sequence (DNA): TGTGCCAGTAGTATCGGGACAGGGTTCTATGGCTACACCTTC. It is translated as CASSIGTGFYGYTF.

This chain connects TRBV5-1 to TRBJ1-4, with TRBD1 as a possible D gene (5 bases). Germline CDR1 SGHRS, CDR2 YFSETQ. The length of the CDR3 is 17 residues. The V gene lost 0 bases and the J gene lost 6 bases, with 18 bases spanning the gap. This CDR3 is CASSLGQGSLSYEKLFF. In nucleotides, the CDR3 is TGCGCCAGCAGCTTGGGTCAGGGTAGTCTTTCTTATGAAAAACTGTTTTTT.

The chain is built from TRBV7-3 and TRBJ2-3; D unresolved. The CDR3 consists of 14 residues. Trimming removed 2 bases from V and 2 bases from J, with 8 bases in between. Per germline, CDR1 SGHTA and CDR2 FQGTGA. This chain's CDR3 is CASSLSGYTDTQYF. CDR3 in DNA: TGTGCCAGCAGCTTATCAGGATACACAGATACGCAGTATTTT.

This chain connects TRBV18 to TRBJ2-5, with TRBD1 matching over 7 bases. The J segment lost 5 bases and the V segment lost 10 bases, leaving 10 bases of the junction unmatched. CDR1 and CDR2 (germline): KGHSH, LQKENI. The CDR3 extends over 13 amino acids. CDR3 coding DNA: TGTGCCACCCACGACCGGGACAGCGAGACCCAGTACTTC. This codes for CATHDRDSETQYF.

This sequence joins TRBV5-1 and TRBJ2-1, with 10 positions matching TRBD2. The CDR3 is 19 amino acids. V was pared by 1 base and J by 0 bases, with 10 bases of the junction left unmatched. Germline V lookup: CDR1 SGHRS, CDR2 YFSETQ. CDR3 residues: CASSLRLAGAGSSYNEQFF. The CDR3 DNA is TGCGCCAGCAGCTTGAGGCTAGCGGGGGCCGGGAGCTCCTACAATGAGCAGTTCTTC.

This clone was detected a few times. The chain has TRBV11-2 and TRBJ2-7, with 10 bases identical to TRBD2. The length of the CDR3 is 13 residues. In germline, CDR1 is SGHAT, CDR2 FQNNGV. Trimming cost V 9 bases and J 6 bases; bases outside gene matches: 8. The CDR3 coding sequence is TGTGCCAGTGGAGAGCTAGCGGGAGCCGAGCAGTACTTC. Translated, it gives CASGELAGAEQYF.

This clone was seen only a few times. This chain joins TRBV10-3 and TRBJ2-1, with TRBD2 matching over 11 bases. The germline gives CDR1 ENHRY, CDR2 SYGVKD. The J segment lost 4 bases and the V segment lost 5 bases, leaving 4 bases of the junction unmatched. CDR3 size: 15 residues. This chain's CDR3 is CAISPGTSGYNEQFF. The DNA of the CDR3 is TGTGCCATCAGTCCCGGGACTAGCGGTTACAATGAGCAGTTCTTC.

The chain is built from TRBV19 and TRBJ1-3; weak D call: TRBD1 (6 bases). Germline CDR1 reads LNHDA; CDR2 reads SQIVND (reference sequence). Deletions cut 4 bases from V and 0 bases from J, with 10 bases between. This CDR3 comprises 15 residues. CDR3 sequence: CASSTGASSGNTIYF. In nucleotides, the CDR3 is TGTGCCAGTAGTACAGGGGCAAGCTCTGGAAACACCATATATTTT.

The J gene is TRBJ2-7, the V gene TRBV21-1; the table's D call of TRBD1 was not tested on the DNA. TRBV21-1 is deemed a pseudogene. The CDR3 runs to 19 residues. CDR3: CASSNYRDLYGGQTYEQYF. The CDR3 nucleotides read TGTGCCAGCAGCAACTACAGGGACCTATACGGAGGACAAACCTACGAGCAGTACTTC.

The chain carries TRBV28 and TRBJ2-2, with D tentatively TRBD1 (6 bases). The length of the CDR3 is 13 residues. Germline-derived CDR1 and CDR2 are MDHEN and SYDVKM. Trimming took off 3 bases at V and 4 bases at J, with 6 bases between the two ends. In DNA, the CDR3 is TGTGCCAGCAGTTTGGGGGCCACCGGGGAGCTGTTTTTT. As protein: CASSLGATGELFF.

The chain uses TRBV28 and TRBJ2-7, with D tentatively TRBD2 (6 bases). V lost 6 bases, J lost 9 bases, and 21 bases lay in between. There are 14 residues in the CDR3. The germline gives CDR1 MDHEN, CDR2 SYDVKM. CDR3 amino acids: CASSAQEGGNGQYF. The CDR3, as DNA: TGTGCCAGCAGCGCCCAGGAGGGAGGAAACGGGCAGTACTTC.

The V call is TRBV29-1, the J call TRBJ1-5; D is perhaps TRBD1 (5 bases). The germline V and J ends were trimmed by 6 bases and 0 bases, with 15 bases remaining between them. The CDR3 totals 15 residues. Germline CDR1 reads SQVTM; CDR2 reads ANQGSEA. The CDR3 nucleotides are TGCAGCGTAAGTACAGGAGAAACTAGCAATCAGCCCCAGCATTTT. The encoded protein is CSVSTGETSNQPQHF.

On this clone itself: The junction and the germline gene differ at one end; a read error may be behind it. The gene calls are TRBV7-3 and TRBJ1-5, with D uncertain. The CDR3 is 12 residues long. Germline loops: CDR1 SGHTA, CDR2 FQGTGA. This CDR3 is CASSFRDQPQHF. CDR3 DNA: TGTGCCAGCAGCTTTCGAGATCAACCCCAGCATTTT.

V usage is TRBV28 and J usage is TRBJ1-5; D call uncertain. The germline CDR1 and CDR2 sequences are MDHEN and SYDVKM. CDR3 length: 15 amino acids. Trimming took off 6 bases at V and 4 bases at J, with 16 bases between the two ends. In nucleotides, the CDR3 is TGTGCCAGCAGCGGGAGGAGGGAGGTTAATCAGCCCCAGCATTTT. Translation: CASSGRREVNQPQHF.

The chain uses TRBV6-1 and TRBJ1-3, with a weak D call TRBD1 (6 bases). Germline values: CDR1 MNHNS, CDR2 SASEGT. This CDR3 has 14 amino acids. V lost 10 bases to trimming and J lost 0 bases, with 13 bases between them. The CDR3 sequence is CATQGPSSGNTIYF. The CDR3 bases are TGTGCCACACAGGGCCCAAGCTCTGGAAACACCATATATTTT.

J is TRBJ1-2 and V is TRBV5-1, with D hard to call. The ends were cut back, 6 bases at V and 1 base at J, with 16 bases in the middle. The CDR3 extends over 15 amino acids. CDR1 is SGHRS, CDR2 YFSETQ, per germline. This chain's CDR3 is CASKADTNNNYGYTF. The CDR3 nucleotides are TGCGCCAGCAAGGCCGACACCAATAATAACTATGGCTACACCTTC. The full variable domain, its missing parts supplied by reference TRBV5-1 and TRBJ1-2, is KAGVTQTPRYLIKTRGQQVTLSCSPISGHRSVSWYQQTPGQGLQFLFEYFSETQRNKGNFPGRFSGRQFSNSRSEMNVSTLELGDSALYLCASKADTNNNYGYTFGSGTRLTVV.

The rearrangement links TRBV2 to TRBJ1-3, with 8 bases identical to TRBD1. Germline V lookup: CDR1 SNHLY, CDR2 FYNNEI. The CDR3 contains 15 residues. Germline trimming cut 6 bases from V and 0 bases from J; bases unmatched to any gene: 4. The CDR3 DNA reads TGTGCCAGCAGGGACAGGGTGAACTCTGGAAACACCATATATTTT. As protein: CASRDRVNSGNTIYF.

The rearrangement joins TRBV20-1 to TRBJ1-2; D might be TRBD1 (5 bases). Germline values: CDR1 DFQATT, CDR2 SNEGSKA (reference sequence). The CDR3 has 11 amino acids. Trimming took off 6 bases at V and 3 bases at J, with 8 bases between the two ends. DNA for the CDR3: TGCAGTGCCAAGACAGACTATGGCTACACCTTC. As protein: CSAKTDYGYTF.

This rearrangement joins TRBV7-6 to TRBJ2-7; D ambiguous. Germline-derived CDR1 and CDR2 are SGHVS and FNYEAQ. The CDR3 is made up of 15 amino acids. V dropped 2 bases and J dropped 4 bases, with 15 bases sitting between them. CDR3 residues: CASSLSGSGGYEQYF. CDR3 bases: TGTGCCAGCAGCTTATCCGGAAGTGGCGGTTACGAGCAGTACTTC. The full variable domain, its missing parts supplied by reference TRBV7-6 and TRBJ2-7, is GAGVSQSPRYKVTKRGQDVALRCDPISGHVSLYWYRQALGQGPEFLTYFNYEAQQDKSGLPNDRFSAERPEGSISTLTIQRTEQRDSAMYRCASSLSGSGGYEQYFGPGTRLTVT.

The chain carries TRBV28 and TRBJ1-1; D may be TRBD1 (5 bases). V lost 3 bases and J lost 4, with 18 bases in between. The V gene's germline CDR1 is MDHEN and CDR2 SYDVKM. The CDR3 contains 16 residues. The DNA for the CDR3 is TGTGCCAGCAGTTTGTTTAGGATTGGGACTGGCACTGAAGCTTTCTTT. It is translated as CASSLFRIGTGTEAFF.

V is TRBV5-5 and J is TRBJ2-7, with 11 bases aligning to TRBD1. Germline CDR1 is SGHKS and CDR2 is YYEKEE (reference sequence). The V segment lost 6 bases and the J segment 5 bases; nucleotides outside the gene matches: 7. The length of the CDR3 is 14 residues. The CDR3 nucleotides read TGTGCCAGCACCCAGAGGACAGGGGGCCACGAGCAGTACTTC. Its translation is CASTQRTGGHEQYF. Using reference TRBV5-5 and TRBJ2-7 for the parts outside the CDR3, the full variable domain is DAGVTQSPTHLIKTRGQQVTLRCSPISGHKSVSWYQQVLGQGPQFIFQYYEKEERGRGNFPDRFSARQFPNYSSELNVNALLLGDSALYLCASTQRTGGHEQYFGPGTRLTVT.

The rearrangement links TRBV28 to TRBJ2-1; TRBD2 might be the D (6 bases). The germline V gene has CDR1 MDHEN and CDR2 SYDVKM. V was trimmed by 5 bases and J by 12 bases, leaving 17 bases between them. CDR3 size: 13 residues. CDR3 bases: TGTGCCAGCAGTGCTATTGGGGGGAGTGGGCAGTTCTTC. The encoded protein is CASSAIGGSGQFF.

The rearrangement links TRBV19 to TRBJ1-1; possible D gene TRBD1, 5 bases. There are 15 residues in the CDR3. Germline CDR1 and CDR2: LNHDA and SQIVND (reference sequence). The V end was cut by 2 bases, the J end by 3 bases, with 13 bases between. CDR3 coding DNA: TGTGCCAGTAGTATAACCCAGGGTCTGGACACTGAAGCTTTCTTT. Protein: CASSITQGLDTEAFF.

The chain carries TRBV28 and TRBJ1-6; possible D gene TRBD1, 6 bases. The V gene lost 6 bases and the J gene lost 7 bases, with 10 bases spanning the gap. The CDR3 totals 13 residues. Per the germline V gene, CDR1 is MDHEN and CDR2 is SYDVKM. The CDR3: CASSSDSNSPLHF. The CDR3 region has the DNA TGTGCCAGCAGCTCGGACAGCAATTCACCCCTCCACTTT.

A few counts support this clone. The V gene is TRBV15, the J gene TRBJ2-3; TRBD2 matches at 8 bases. Germline values: CDR1 LNHNV, CDR2 YYDKDF (reference sequence). This CDR3 comprises 15 residues. J was trimmed by 2 bases and V by 3 bases; bases with no gene match: 4. Here the CDR3 reads CATSSLAGVTDTQYF. CDR3 sequence (DNA): TGTGCCACCAGCAGTCTAGCGGGCGTCACAGATACGCAGTATTTT. The full variable domain, in which reference TRBV15 and TRBJ2-3 provide the parts outside the CDR3, is DAMVIQNPRYQVTQFGKPVTLSCSQTLNHNVMYWYQQKSSQAPKLLFHYYDKDFNNEADTPDNFQSRRPNTSFCFLDIRSPGLGDTAMYLCATSSLAGVTDTQYFGPGTRLTVL.

This rearrangement joins TRBV7-8 to TRBJ2-7; no clear D gene. CDR1 and CDR2 (germline): SGHVS, FQNEAQ. The CDR3 has 16 residues. V dropped 1 base and J dropped 2 bases, with 15 bases sitting between them. CDR3 bases: TGTGCCAGCAGCTTAGAGGTCCGCCTAGGTGCCTACGAGCAGTACTTC. It codes for CASSLEVRLGAYEQYF.